A selection of T cell receptor beta chains follows, all from one sample in a study of cytomegalovirus exposure and HLA in healthy donors. Data came from immunoSEQ multiplex PCR; TCRdb stores just in-frame clones and leaves some out. In the table there are some 180,000 clones, 75% to 90% of which are singletons. The sequenced material came from PBMCs. Receptor source: a girl between 10 and 17 years old in good health and CMV-seropositive. Each CDR3 is given without its conserved first and last residue.

TRBV6-1,TRBJ1-6,ASSQSGTGNSPLH
TRBV6-6,TRBJ2-7,ASSGQLYEQY
TRBV29-1,TRBJ1-3,SGHFRGLVGNTIY
TRBV2,TRBJ2-2,ASSDWGASNTGELF
TRBV7-3,TRBJ2-2,ASSLGLALTGELF
TRBV25-1,TRBJ2-7,ASSESGYEQY
TRBV5-5,TRBJ1-2,ASSVRLEGSYGYT
TRBV18,TRBJ1-4,ASSTIGPGNEKLF
TRBV5-4,TRBJ2-3,ASSSRTSGTPSSQY
TRBV4-1,TRBJ2-7,ASSQARLAVEQY
TRBV4-2,TRBJ2-1,ASSDMGLSNEQF
TRBV6-5,TRBJ2-1,ASRTAGGYNEQF
TRBV11-3,TRBJ2-7,ASSFSSAGGYEQY
TRBV19,TRBJ1-1,ASSPFARSGTEAF
TRBV11-2,TRBJ2-7,ASSLRPGEGYEQY
TRBV7-2,TRBJ2-7,ASSFPQGFLHEQY
TRBV19,TRBJ2-7,ASSMSGLASYEQY